This TCR beta chain was recorded in a study of low-dose radiotherapy and immunotherapy resistance in tumors (dated by TCRdb to the early 2020s). About the full investigation: In Cohort 1, 0.5 Gy per fraction was delivered every 2 weeks, and a total PTV dose of 6.5 Gy was prescribed. Every two weeks, patients got intravenous cyclophosphamide at 200 mg/m2, given one day ahead of each radiation and immunotherapy administration. The translational analysis covered eight patients: three from the first dose cohort and the first five from the second dose cohort. Randomization of trial participants into treatment groups was not performed. Nivolumab and ipilimumab were both given intravenously, with nivolumab at a 240 mg flat dose every two weeks and ipilimumab at 1 mg/kg every six weeks. Cohort 2 received 1 Gy per fraction every two weeks, with a total of 13 Gy over 26 weeks. Starting on cycle 1 day 1, patients took 300 mg of aspirin by mouth once a day for four cycles.

The reads were generated on an Illumina HiSeq 2500. First-strand cDNA was synthesized using Superscript III and a set of TRAV- and TRBV-specific primers, so that both TCRalpha and TCRbeta chains were covered. TCRs were amplified with Phusion for 15 to 25 PCR cycles using a constant-region primer together with the adapter attached to the V primers. Isolated mRNA was amplified with the MessageAmp II aRNA Amplification Kit, using a roughly 16-hour in vitro transcription at 37°C. The Dynabeads mRNA DIRECT Purification Kit was used to isolate the mRNA for TCR sequencing. Indexed Illumina adapters were added in a second Phusion PCR of about 24 cycles, and the PCR products were purified with AMPure XP beads. Per the authors' processing: Custom Perl scripts pooled TCR sequences encoding the same protein, removed out-of-frame sequences and computed each clonotype's abundance. Any TCR sequence supported by only a single read was excluded from analysis. The metrics used to describe the repertoires included Shannon entropy, Gini index, clonality, richness, and the frequency of TCRs shared between repertoires. In-frame beta chains were kept once TCRdb had trimmed the public reads at Q25 with fastp and called clones with MiXCR. Rows with a matching CDR3 protein are joined into one entry that keeps the most common DNA and genes. These V and J calls originate from TCRdb's pipeline instead of the authors' own analysis. The sample data list 75,000 to 95,000 distinct CDR3 sequences, and approximately 20% of these were observed just once. The ten largest account for about 5.5% of the sample.

From a lookup of the germline V gene (reference sequence), CDR1 and CDR2 are LNHDA and SQIVND. From the cysteine up to the phenylalanine, the CDR3 has a length of 13 residues. Of the read, only the CDR3 DNA is kept; its 39 bases are in frame from base 1. Between the V and J ends, shortened by 5 bases and 4 bases respectively, the junction contains 12 bases. Explained via the paper, the time point label denotes: before trial treatment. The donors came from RACIN, which was a single-arm phase I dose-escalation trial that paired nivolumab and ipilimumab with aspirin, low-dose cyclophosphamide and low-dose radiotherapy. Patients were eligible if they had advanced solid tumors that were TIL-negative. There are many counts of this clonotype. The antigen this receptor binds is unknown. No much larger clone is present one base from it, and per-base qualities are unavailable.

The receptor was isolated from a male donor with prostate cancer. The sample here was PBMCs, taken before treatment. The chain couples TRBV19 to TRBJ2-7, and possibly TRBD2, on 7 matching bases. The CDR3 corresponds to CASSVQGGYEQYF. Here is the DNA: TGTGCCAGTAGTGTACAGGGAGGGTACGAGCAGTACTTC.